This T cell receptor (beta chain) appears in the sequencing data of a study of blood T cell repertoires in COVID-19 (dated by TCRdb to 2020 to 2022). The study in broad terms: Collaborator samples came from the United States, Italy and Spain and covered acute and convalescent phases of COVID-19. The prospective study material was composed of cDNA or gDNA derived from T cells, B-cell-depleted T cells, or PBMCs. The sample metadata nearly always contained a de-identified subject ID, COVID-19 status, age in years and sex. Where available, HLA class I and class II types were obtained from metadata supplied by the sample provider rather than from assay-based typing. The repertoires were released in a freely available public database meant as a resource for research on the immune response to SARS-CoV-2. Samples were obtained from the ongoing ImmuneRACE study (first 160 participants) and from approximately 1,200 subjects provided by 6 global collaborators. Subjects who had been exposed to COVID-19, were actively infected with it, or had recovered from it provided the deeply sampled blood TCRbeta repertoires that made up the dataset. The full study reports these points: How much clinical and demographic metadata was included differed by source and by participant, and the metadata was provided uncurated.

TCRbeta CDR3 regions were amplified from genomic DNA using the immunoSEQ Assay, a bias-controlled multiplex PCR. The paper's data handling went like this. Nucleated cell counts per sample were estimated from amplification of reference gene primers within the assay. Sequence reads were collapsed and filtered to measure the absolute abundance of every unique TCRbeta CDR3 rearrangement. For each sample, productive Simpson clonality was calculated as the square root of Simpson's diversity index over productive rearrangements. TCRdb mirrors the immuneACCESS table, restricted to in-frame sequences. Some clones are absent from its copies; in checked studies, under half trace to an unresolved V gene, and the reason for the others is unknown. For V, J and clone size, that table is used; D and trimming come from the DNA. The sample table lists approximately 150,000 clones, 75% to 90% of them with a count of one. Less than 4% of the sample is taken by the ten largest.

To note about this clone: This receptor's antigen is unknown. No much larger clone is present one base from it, and per-base qualities are unavailable.

Collaborating institutions collected whole blood in K2EDTA tubes following their own protocols. For TCRbeta analysis, collaborators shipped samples in one of three forms: frozen whole blood, isolated PBMCs, or DNA extracted from either of those sample types. The CDR3, cysteine through phenylalanine, is 14 amino acids long. The DNA shown is the 42-base CDR3, in frame from base 1. From the germline V gene, CDR1 is SGHNT and CDR2 is YENEEA. V drops 5 bases and J drops 0 bases, leaving 11 bases in between. Input material: peripheral blood. This TCR was sampled from a woman between 55 and 75 years old with active COVID-19. The rearrangement combines TRBV11-3 with TRBJ2-7; D gene: possibly TRBD1, on 5 matching bases. Read as DNA, the sequence is TGTGCCAGCAGCCAGACAGCCTACTCCTACGAGCAGTACTTC. Translated, this gives CASSQTAYSYEQYF.